The clone carrying this T cell receptor (beta chain) was seen a single time. This record comes from a study of T cell responses to AZD1222 COVID-19 vaccine. CDR3 length: 14 residues. Trimming stripped 6 bases from V and 0 bases from J, with 11 bases between. Germline V gene lookup returns CDR1 ENHRY and CDR2 SYGVKD. TCRdb's table, derived via immunoSEQ multiplex PCR, lists solely in-frame clones and lacks some. The sample holds 92,000 or so clones, 89% seen once. The material was peripheral blood, obtained 28 days after the second AZD1222 dose. The TCR comes from an adult who received the AZD1222 COVID-19 vaccine. The chain recombines TRBV10-3 with TRBJ1-1, with a possible D match to TRBD1 (6 bases). CDR3 nucleotide sequence: TGTGCCATCAGCGGAGGACAGATGAACACTGAAGCTTTCTTT. Its protein product is CAISGGQMNTEAFF.